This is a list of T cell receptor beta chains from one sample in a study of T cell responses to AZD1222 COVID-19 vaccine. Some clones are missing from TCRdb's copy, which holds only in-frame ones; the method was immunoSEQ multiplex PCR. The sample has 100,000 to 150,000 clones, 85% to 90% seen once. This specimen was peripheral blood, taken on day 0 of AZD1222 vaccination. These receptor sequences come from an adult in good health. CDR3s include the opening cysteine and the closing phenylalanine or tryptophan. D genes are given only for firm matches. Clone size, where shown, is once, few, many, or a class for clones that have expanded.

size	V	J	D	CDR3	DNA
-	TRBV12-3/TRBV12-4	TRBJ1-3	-	CASRTGGNTIYF	TGTGCCAGCAGGACCGGCGGAAACACCATATATTTT
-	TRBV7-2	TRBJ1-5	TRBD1	CASSLVGTGLSNQPQHF	TGTGCCAGCAGCTTAGTCGGGACAGGACTTAGCAATCAGCCCCAGCATTTT
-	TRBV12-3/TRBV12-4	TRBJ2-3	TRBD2	CASSLAGDTQYF	TGTGCCAGCAGTCTAGCGGGTGATACGCAGTATTTT
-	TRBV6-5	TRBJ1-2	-	CASSPDRVYGYTF	TGTGCCAGCAGTCCGGACAGAGTCTATGGCTACACCTTC
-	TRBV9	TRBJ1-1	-	CASSVDRDVTEAFF	TGTGCCAGCAGCGTAGACAGGGATGTTACTGAAGCTTTCTTT
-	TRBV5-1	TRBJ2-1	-	CASSEDGGTTYNEQFF	TGCGCCAGCAGCGAGGACGGAGGGACCACCTACAATGAGCAGTTCTTC
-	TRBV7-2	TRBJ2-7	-	CASRYRTQTYEQYF	TGTGCCAGCAGGTATAGGACCCAAACCTACGAGCAGTACTTC
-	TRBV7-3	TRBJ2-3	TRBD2	CASSRTGGVADTQYF	TGTGCCAGCAGCCGAACCGGGGGGGTCGCAGATACGCAGTATTTT
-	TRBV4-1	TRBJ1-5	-	CASSQDSLGQPQHF	TGCGCCAGCAGCCAAGATAGTCTAGGGCAGCCCCAGCATTTT
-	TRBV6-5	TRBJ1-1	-	CASGYVGGGTEAFF	TGTGCCAGCGGATACGTGGGGGGGGGCACTGAAGCTTTCTTT
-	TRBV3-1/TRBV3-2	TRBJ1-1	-	CASSQDRAGYVNTEAFF	TGTGCCAGCAGCCAAGATAGGGCGGGGTACGTGAACACTGAAGCTTTCTTT
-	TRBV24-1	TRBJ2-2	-	CATSDSQGAVSGELFF	TGTGCCACCAGTGATTCACAGGGTGCGGTGTCCGGGGAGCTGTTTTTT
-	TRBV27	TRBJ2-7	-	CASRAGTGSSYEQYF	TGTGCCAGCAGAGCCGGGACGGGTAGCTCCTACGAGCAGTACTTC
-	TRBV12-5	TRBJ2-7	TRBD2	CASGLGVGRMNEQYF	TGTGCTAGTGGTTTGGGGGTCGGGAGGATGAACGAGCAGTACTTC
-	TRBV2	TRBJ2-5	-	CASSESGPQETQYF	TGTGCCAGCAGTGAGTCAGGCCCCCAGGAGACCCAGTACTTC
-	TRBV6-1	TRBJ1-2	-	CASSDASNYGYTF	TGTGCCAGCAGTGACGCGTCTAACTATGGCTACACCTTC
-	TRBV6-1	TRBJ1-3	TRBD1	CASSQTGAGNTIYF	TGTGCCAGCAGTCAGACAGGGGCTGGAAACACCATATATTTT
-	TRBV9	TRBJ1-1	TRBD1	CASSALQGARNTEAFF	TGTGCCAGCAGCGCCCTTCAGGGGGCGAGGAACACTGAAGCTTTCTTT
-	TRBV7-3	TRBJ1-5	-	CASSLVGGQPQHF	TGTGCCAGCAGCTTAGTCGGGGGGCAGCCCCAGCATTTT
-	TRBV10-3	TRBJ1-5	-	CAISEGLSLNQPQHF	TGTGCCATCAGTGAAGGGCTAAGCCTCAATCAGCCCCAGCATTTT
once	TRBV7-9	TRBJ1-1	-	CASSPSGGYMVNTEAFF	TGTGCCAGCAGCCCGTCGGGAGGGTATATGGTGAACACTGAAGCTTTCTTT
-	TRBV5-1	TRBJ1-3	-	CASSLRGAYGNTIYF	TGCGCCAGCAGCTTGAGAGGGGCTTATGGAAACACCATATATTTT
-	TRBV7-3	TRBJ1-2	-	CASSFEPKDGYTF	TGTGCCAGCAGCTTTGAACCTAAGGATGGCTACACCTTC
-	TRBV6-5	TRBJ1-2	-	CASIPAGWLDGYTF	TGTGCCAGCATTCCGGCGGGGTGGCTGGATGGCTACACCTTC
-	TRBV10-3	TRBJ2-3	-	CAISESGDTQYF	TGTGCCATCAGTGAGTCGGGGGATACGCAGTATTTT
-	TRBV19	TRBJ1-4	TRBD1	CASSSPGQGDEKLFF	TGTGCCAGTAGCTCTCCGGGACAGGGAGATGAAAAACTGTTTTTT
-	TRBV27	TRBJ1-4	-	CASSFQATNEKLFF	TGTGCCAGCAGTTTCCAAGCAACTAATGAAAAACTGTTTTTT
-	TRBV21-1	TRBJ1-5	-	CASSPRNGGKHF	TGTGCCAGCAGCCCCCGGAACGGGGGAAAGCATTTT
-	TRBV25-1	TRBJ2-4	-	CASSDSGTANIQYF	TGTGCCAGCAGTGACTCCGGGACCGCCAACATTCAGTACTTC
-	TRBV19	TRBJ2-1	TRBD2	CASSTPPYSGEVDEQFF	TGTGCCAGTAGTACTCCCCCCTATAGCGGGGAAGTGGATGAGCAGTTCTTC
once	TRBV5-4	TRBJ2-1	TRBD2	CASSPPGLSSGEQFF	TGTGCCAGCAGCCCTCCGGGACTATCATCCGGTGAGCAGTTCTTC
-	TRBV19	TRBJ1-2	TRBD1	CASSTGTGNYGYTF	TGTGCCAGTAGTACCGGGACAGGTAACTATGGCTACACCTTC
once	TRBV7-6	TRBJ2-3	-	CASSSRTASTDTQYF	TGTGCCAGCAGCTCCAGGACAGCGAGCACAGATACGCAGTATTTT
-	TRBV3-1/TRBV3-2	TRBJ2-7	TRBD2	CASSQKRGGRSNEQYF	TGTGCCAGCAGCCAAAAGCGGGGGGGCCGCAGCAACGAGCAGTACTTC
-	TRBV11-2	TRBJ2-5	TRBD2	CASSLDSAGGWETQYF	TGTGCCAGCAGCTTAGATTCAGCGGGGGGTTGGGAGACCCAGTACTTC
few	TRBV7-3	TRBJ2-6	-	CASSFLAQGFGANVLTF	TGTGCCAGCAGCTTTCTGGCACAGGGTTTTGGGGCCAACGTCCTGACTTTC
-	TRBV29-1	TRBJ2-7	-	CSARGGDEQYF	TGCAGCGCCAGAGGGGGGGACGAGCAGTACTTC
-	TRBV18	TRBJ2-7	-	CASSPPTEYEQYF	TGTGCCAGCTCACCACCGACAGAGTACGAGCAGTACTTC